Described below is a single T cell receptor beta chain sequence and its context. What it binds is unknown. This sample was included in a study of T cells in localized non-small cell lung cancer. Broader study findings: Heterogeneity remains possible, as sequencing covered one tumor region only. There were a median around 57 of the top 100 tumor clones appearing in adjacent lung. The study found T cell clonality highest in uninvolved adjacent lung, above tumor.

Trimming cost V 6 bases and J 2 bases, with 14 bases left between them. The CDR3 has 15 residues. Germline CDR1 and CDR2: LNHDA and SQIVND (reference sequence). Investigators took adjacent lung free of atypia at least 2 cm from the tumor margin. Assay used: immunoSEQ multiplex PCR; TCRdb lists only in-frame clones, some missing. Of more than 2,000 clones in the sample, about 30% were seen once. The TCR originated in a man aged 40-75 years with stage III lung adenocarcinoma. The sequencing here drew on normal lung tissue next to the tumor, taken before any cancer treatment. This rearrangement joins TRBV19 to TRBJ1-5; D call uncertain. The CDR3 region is CASSPAGDGNQPQHF. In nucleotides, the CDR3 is TGTGCCAGTAGCCCGGCCGGGGATGGCAATCAGCCCCAGCATTTT. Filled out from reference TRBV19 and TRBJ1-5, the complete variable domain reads DGGITQSPKYLFRKEGQNVTLSCEQNLNHDAMYWYRQDPGQGLRLIYYSQIVNDFQKGDIAEGYSVSREKKESFPLTVTSAQKNPTAFYLCASSPAGDGNQPQHFGDGTRLSIL.